Sequencing of this T cell receptor (beta chain) was carried out in a study of vaccination and CD4 T cells after COVID-19. Turning to the study itself: Vaccination of participants consisted of two doses of either BNT162b2 or mRNA-1273 vaccine.

The treatment denotes: approximately nine-day PBMC culture with coronavirus spike peptide pools or control peptides (ViraFEST assay). ViraFEST expanded antigen-specific T cells with peptide pools, then sequenced TCRs. Study conclusions and caveats: Vaccine-specific clones in convalescent patients were spike mono-reactive in 304 of 307 cases.

On this clonotype: Its specificity is not known.

The CDR3 contains 14 residues. Germline V gene sequence: CDR1 MNHEY, CDR2 SMNVEV (reference sequence). The J segment lost 4 bases and the V segment lost 4 bases, leaving 3 bases of the junction unmatched. Sequence data for DNA of cultured CD4+ T cells were generated by the Oncomine TCR Beta short-read assay. TCRdb independently ran MiXCR on the PCR reads; one entry per CDR3 protein. Of over 10,000 distinct CDR3 sequences in the sample, about 45% are singletons; the top ten hold less than 15%. The sequencing input was CD4+ T cells from blood, cultured in vitro. This sequence joins TRBV27 and TRBJ2-2, with 7 bases aligning to TRBD1. The TCR comes from a human donor who had recovered from COVID-19. CDR3 sequence reads: CASSSQGFTGELFF. For the CDR3, the DNA is TGTGCCAGCAGTTCACAGGGGTTCACCGGGGAGCTGTTTTTT.